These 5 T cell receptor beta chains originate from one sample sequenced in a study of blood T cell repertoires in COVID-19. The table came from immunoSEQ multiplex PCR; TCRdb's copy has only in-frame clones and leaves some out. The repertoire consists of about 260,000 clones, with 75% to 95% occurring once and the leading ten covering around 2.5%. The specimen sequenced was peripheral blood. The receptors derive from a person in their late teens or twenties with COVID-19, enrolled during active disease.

CDR3 in DNA: TGTGCCAGCAGCTCGCTAGCGGGAGGGCCCGTTGAGCAGTTCTTC. As protein: CASSSLAGGPVEQFF. The J gene is TRBJ2-1, the V gene TRBV7-9; 12 nucleotides line up with TRBD2. V gave up 4 bases and J gave up 9 bases; unmatched junction bases: 7. This CDR3 has 15 residues. The germline V gene has CDR1 SEHNR and CDR2 FQNEAQ (reference sequence).

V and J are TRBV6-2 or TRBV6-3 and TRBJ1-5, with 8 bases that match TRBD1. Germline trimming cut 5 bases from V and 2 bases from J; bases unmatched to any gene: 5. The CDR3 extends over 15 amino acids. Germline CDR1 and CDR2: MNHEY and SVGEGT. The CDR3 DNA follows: TGTGCCAGCAGTCCGCAGGGGGCCGGCAATCAGCCCCAGCATTTT. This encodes CASSPQGAGNQPQHF.

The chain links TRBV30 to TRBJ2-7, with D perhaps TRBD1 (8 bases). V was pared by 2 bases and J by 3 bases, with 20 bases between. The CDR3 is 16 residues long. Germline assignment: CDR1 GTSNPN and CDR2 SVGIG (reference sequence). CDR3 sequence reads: CAWSTGQGGRVYEQYF. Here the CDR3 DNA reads TGTGCCTGGAGTACCGGACAGGGAGGGAGGGTCTACGAGCAGTACTTC.

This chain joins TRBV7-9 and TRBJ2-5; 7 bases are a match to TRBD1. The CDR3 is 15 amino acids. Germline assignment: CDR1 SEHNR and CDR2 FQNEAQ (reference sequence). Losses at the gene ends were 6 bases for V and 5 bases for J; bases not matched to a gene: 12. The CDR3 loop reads CASSSGQARGETQYF. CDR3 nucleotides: TGTGCCAGCAGTTCTGGACAGGCCCGAGGGGAGACCCAGTACTTC. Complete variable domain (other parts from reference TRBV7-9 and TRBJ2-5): DTGVSQNPRHKITKRGQNVTFRCDPISEHNRLYWYRQTLGQGPEFLTYFQNEAQLEKSRLLSDRFSAERPKGSFSTLEIQRTEQGDSAMYLCASSSGQARGETQYFGPGTRLLVL.

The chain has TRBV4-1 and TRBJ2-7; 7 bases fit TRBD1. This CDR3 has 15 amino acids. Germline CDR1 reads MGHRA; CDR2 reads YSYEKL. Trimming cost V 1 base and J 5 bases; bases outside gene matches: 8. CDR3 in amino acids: CASSQGQGLYNEQYF. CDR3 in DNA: TGCGCCAGCAGCCAAGGACAGGGTCTTTATAACGAGCAGTACTTC.